The 15 T cell receptor beta chains below all came from one sample that was sequenced in a study of T cell clonotyping in hematopoietic cell transplantation. The time point denotes: recipient sample about 28 days before transplant, after cytoreduction. Method: immunoSEQ multiplex PCR; TCRdb's copy keeps in-frame clones and lacks some. The data hold 75,000 to 95,000 clones, with 90% to 97% observed a single time. Specimen: peripheral blood mononuclear cells, collected before stem cell transplant. These receptors originate from a woman between 45 and 65 years old with acute myeloid leukemia. Some clones in this sample may be carry-over from other donors' samples.

The V call is TRBV7-9, the J call TRBJ2-7; 7 bases fit TRBD1. CDR3 length: 17 amino acids. V was clipped by 5 bases and J by 1 base; unmatched bases: 14. From germline, CDR1 is SEHNR and CDR2 FQNEAQ (reference sequence). CDR3 loop: CASSLAGQAITSYEQYF. In DNA, the CDR3 is TGTGCCAGCAGCCTGGCCGGACAGGCGATAACTTCCTACGAGCAGTACTTC.

This clone was detected only once. The chain is built from TRBV10-3 and TRBJ2-1; 7 nucleotides line up with TRBD1. CDR1 is ENHRY, CDR2 SYGVKD, per germline. V lost 10 bases to trimming and J lost 3 bases; unmatched junction nucleotides: 3. CDR3 length equals 12 residues. DNA of the CDR3: TGTGCCACCGGACAGGACTACAATGAGCAGTTCTTC. Amino acid sequence: CATGQDYNEQFF.

The chain couples TRBV5-1 to TRBJ2-5, with TRBD1 identical over 7 bases. V lost 10 bases and J lost 7; bases outside the gene matches: 13. Per the germline V gene, CDR1 is SGHRS and CDR2 is YFSETQ. This CDR3 contains 13 residues. The CDR3 protein is CAASTRTGGTQYF. CDR3 coding DNA: TGCGCCGCCTCCACTCGGACAGGAGGGACCCAGTACTTC.

The gene calls are TRBV11-2 and TRBJ1-1; D not resolved. The CDR3 is 16 residues long. The V gene's germline CDR1 is SGHAT and CDR2 FQNNGV. V lost 4 bases to trimming and J lost 0 bases, with 15 bases between them. The CDR3 region has the DNA TGTGCCAGCAGCTCCACTAGTGGGCAAATGAACACTGAAGCTTTCTTT. This codes for CASSSTSGQMNTEAFF. Drawing the rest from reference TRBV11-2 and TRBJ1-1, the complete variable domain is EAGVAQSPRYKIIEKRQSVAFWCNPISGHATLYWYQQILGQGPKLLIQFQNNGVVDDSQLPKDRFSAERLKGVDSTLKIQPAKLEDSAVYLCASSSTSGQMNTEAFFGQGTRLTVV.

The V call is TRBV2, the J call TRBJ2-5; D ambiguous. CDR1 and CDR2 (germline): SNHLY, FYNNEI. This CDR3 has 14 residues. V lost 3 bases and J lost 4, with 12 bases in between. CDR3 region: CASSDPGDRETQYF. The CDR3 coding sequence is TGTGCCAGCAGTGACCCCGGAGATCGAGAGACCCAGTACTTC.

This chain connects TRBV11-2 to TRBJ1-3; maybe TRBD1 (5 bases). The CDR3 has 13 amino acids. Germline CDR1 reads SGHAT; CDR2 reads FQNNGV. Trimming took 11 bases from V and 4 from J, leaving 15 bases between them. The CDR3 sequence is CACGHPGGNTIYF. DNA for the CDR3: TGTGCCTGCGGACATCCTGGAGGAAACACCATATATTTT.

This chain uses TRBV5-4 with TRBJ1-2; 9 bases match TRBD1. This CDR3 is built from 13 residues. Unmatched junction bases numbered 7, after V lost 5 bases and J lost 8 bases. CDR1 and CDR2 (germline): SGHNT, YYREEE (reference sequence). CDR3 in amino acids: CASRAGTGKGYTF. For the CDR3, the DNA is TGTGCCAGCAGGGCCGGGACAGGGAAGGGCTACACCTTC.

The V gene is TRBV9, the J gene TRBJ2-3, with 13 bases aligning to TRBD2. The CDR3 is 19 residues long. V shed 0 bases and J 1 base; nucleotides not matched to a gene: 8. Looked up from germline, CDR1 is SGDLS and CDR2 is YYNGEE. The CDR3 is CASSVAGRTSGGGTDTQYF. The DNA for the CDR3 is TGTGCCAGCAGCGTAGCTGGAAGGACTAGCGGGGGTGGCACAGATACGCAGTATTTT.

The genes are TRBV7-2 and TRBJ2-1; TRBD1 aligns across 10 bases. The CDR3 is 15 amino acids. CDR1 and CDR2 (germline): SGHTA, FQGNSA. Trimming removed 5 bases from V and 9 bases from J; junction bases left unmatched: 10. The CDR3 spells CASSITGTGAREQFF. As DNA, the CDR3 is TGTGCCAGCAGCATCACCGGGACAGGGGCTCGTGAGCAGTTCTTC.

The V and J genes are TRBV7-2 and TRBJ2-5; TRBD1 agrees at 8 bases. V lost 4 bases, J lost 4 bases, and 11 bases stayed unmatched. This CDR3 has 16 residues. Per germline, CDR1 SGHTA and CDR2 FQGNSA. The CDR3 region is CASSSLRAGGTETQYF. In DNA form, the CDR3 reads TGTGCCAGCAGCTCGCTCCGGGCAGGGGGCACAGAGACCCAGTACTTC.

The gene calls are TRBV30 and TRBJ2-7, with D uncertain. Trimming removed 7 bases at V and 1 base at J, with 8 bases between. The CDR3 runs 11 residues. CDR1 GTSNPN and CDR2 SVGIG come from the germline V gene (reference sequence). The CDR3 DNA sequence: TGTGCCTCTTCCCGGTCCTACGAGCAGTACTTC. Protein: CASSRSYEQYF.

This rearrangement joins TRBV2 to TRBJ2-2, with unresolved D. Germline CDR1 SNHLY, CDR2 FYNNEI. This CDR3 region has 14 residues. With 4 bases removed from V and 0 bases from J, the gap between germline ends came to 6 bases. CDR3 DNA: TGTGCCAGCAGTGTTACGCCGAACACCGGGGAGCTGTTTTTT. It specifies CASSVTPNTGELFF.

The V and J genes are TRBV7-6 and TRBJ1-6; possibly TRBD1 for D (5 bases). Trimming shortened V by 4 bases and J by 8 bases, and 12 bases separated the two germline ends. Germline V CDR1 and CDR2: SGHVS, FNYEAQ. CDR3 length: 14 amino acids. The CDR3 spells CASSWGRNDSPLHF. CDR3 sequence (DNA): TGTGCCAGCAGCTGGGGCAGAAATGATTCACCCCTCCACTTT.

The CDR3 sequence is CASSEKTGGAYNEQFF. The CDR3 DNA sequence: TGTGCCAGCAGTGAAAAGACAGGGGGAGCCTACAATGAGCAGTTCTTC. The rearrangement uses TRBV6-4 and TRBJ2-1; the match to TRBD1 covers 9 bases. This CDR3 is 16 amino acids long. V gave up 3 bases and J gave up 2 bases; unmatched junction bases: 5. The germline CDR1 and CDR2 sequences are MRHNA and SNTAGT.

The chain joins TRBV14 to TRBJ1-1; D remains unclear. The V and J ends lost 1 base and 9 bases respectively, with 9 bases between them. The germline CDR1 and CDR2 sequences are SGHDN and FVKESK. This CDR3 contains 12 residues. The CDR3 sequence is CASSQVLTQAFF. The DNA of the CDR3 is TGTGCCAGCAGCCAAGTTCTTACCCAAGCTTTCTTT.